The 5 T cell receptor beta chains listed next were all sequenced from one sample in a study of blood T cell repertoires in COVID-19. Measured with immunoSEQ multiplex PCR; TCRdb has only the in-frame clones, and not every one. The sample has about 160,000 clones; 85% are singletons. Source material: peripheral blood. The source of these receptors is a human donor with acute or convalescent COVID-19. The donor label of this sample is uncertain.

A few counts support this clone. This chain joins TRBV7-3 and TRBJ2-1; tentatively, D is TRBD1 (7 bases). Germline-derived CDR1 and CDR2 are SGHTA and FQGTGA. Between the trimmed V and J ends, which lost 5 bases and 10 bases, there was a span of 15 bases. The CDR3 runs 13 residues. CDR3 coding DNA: TGTGCCAGCAGCCCTGGCGGGACAGAGGAGCAGTTCTTC. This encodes CASSPGGTEEQFF.

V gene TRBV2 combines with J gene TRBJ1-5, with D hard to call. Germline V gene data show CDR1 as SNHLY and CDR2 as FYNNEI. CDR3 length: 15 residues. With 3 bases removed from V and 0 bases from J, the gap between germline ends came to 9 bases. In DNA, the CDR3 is TGTGCCAGCAGTGATCTATCGTTTAGCAATCAGCCCCAGCATTTT. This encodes CASSDLSFSNQPQHF.

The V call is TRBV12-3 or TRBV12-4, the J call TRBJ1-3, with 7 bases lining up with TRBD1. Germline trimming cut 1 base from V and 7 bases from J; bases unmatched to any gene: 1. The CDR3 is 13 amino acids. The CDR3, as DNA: TGTGCCAGCAGTTTAGGCAGGGGGAACACCATATATTTT. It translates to CASSLGRGNTIYF.

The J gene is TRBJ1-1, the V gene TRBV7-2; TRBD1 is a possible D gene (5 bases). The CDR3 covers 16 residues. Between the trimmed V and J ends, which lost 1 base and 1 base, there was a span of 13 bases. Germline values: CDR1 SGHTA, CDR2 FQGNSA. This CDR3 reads CASSLGQGRGNTEAFF. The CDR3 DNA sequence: TGTGCCAGCAGCTTAGGCCAGGGAAGGGGGAACACTGAAGCTTTCTTT.

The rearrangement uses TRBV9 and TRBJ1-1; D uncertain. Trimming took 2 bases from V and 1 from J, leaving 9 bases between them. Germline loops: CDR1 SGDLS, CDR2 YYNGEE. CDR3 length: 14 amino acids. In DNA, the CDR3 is TGTGCCAGCAGCGTCGACAACAGGAACACTGAAGCTTTCTTT. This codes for CASSVDNRNTEAFF.